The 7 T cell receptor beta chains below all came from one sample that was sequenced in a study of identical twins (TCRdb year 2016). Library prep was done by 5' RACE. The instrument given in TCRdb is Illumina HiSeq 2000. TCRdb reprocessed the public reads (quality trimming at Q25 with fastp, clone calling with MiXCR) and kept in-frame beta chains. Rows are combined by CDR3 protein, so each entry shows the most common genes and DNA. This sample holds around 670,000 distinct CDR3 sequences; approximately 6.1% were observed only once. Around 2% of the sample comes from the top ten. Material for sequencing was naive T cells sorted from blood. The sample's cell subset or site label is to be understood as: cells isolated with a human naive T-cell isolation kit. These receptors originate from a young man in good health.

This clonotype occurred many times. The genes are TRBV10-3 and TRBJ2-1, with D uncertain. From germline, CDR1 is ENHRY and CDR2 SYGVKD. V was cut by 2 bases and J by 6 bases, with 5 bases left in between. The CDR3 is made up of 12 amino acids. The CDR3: CAISEASNEQFF. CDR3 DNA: TGTGCCATCAGTGAGGCCAGCAATGAGCAGTTCTTC.

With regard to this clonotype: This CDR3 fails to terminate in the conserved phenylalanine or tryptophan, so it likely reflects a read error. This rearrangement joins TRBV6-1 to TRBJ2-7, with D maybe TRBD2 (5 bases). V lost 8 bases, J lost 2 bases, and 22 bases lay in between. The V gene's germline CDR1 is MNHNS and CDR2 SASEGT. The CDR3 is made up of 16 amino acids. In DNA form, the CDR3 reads TGTGCCAGCTCCATCTTTGAGGACTCCGGGGCCTACGAGCAGTACTCC. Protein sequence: CASSIFEDSGAYEQYS.

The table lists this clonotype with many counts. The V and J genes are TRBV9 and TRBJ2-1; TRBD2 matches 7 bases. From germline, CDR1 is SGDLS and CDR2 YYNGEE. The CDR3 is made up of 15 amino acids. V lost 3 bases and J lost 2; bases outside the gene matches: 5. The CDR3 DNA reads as TGTGCCAGCAGCGAAGGCGGGGGTACCTACAATGAGCAGTTCTTC. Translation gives CASSEGGGTYNEQFF.

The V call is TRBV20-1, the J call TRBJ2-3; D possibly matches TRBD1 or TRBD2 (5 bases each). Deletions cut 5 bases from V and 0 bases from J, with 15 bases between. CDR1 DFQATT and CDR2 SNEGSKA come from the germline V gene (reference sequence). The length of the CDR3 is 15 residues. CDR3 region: CSALNRDLSTDTQYF. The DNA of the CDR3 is TGCAGTGCTTTAAACCGGGACCTAAGCACAGATACGCAGTATTTT.

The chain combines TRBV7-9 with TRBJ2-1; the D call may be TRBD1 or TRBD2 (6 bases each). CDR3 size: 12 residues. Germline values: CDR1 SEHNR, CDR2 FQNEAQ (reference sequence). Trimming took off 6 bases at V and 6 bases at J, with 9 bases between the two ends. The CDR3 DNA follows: TGTGCCAGCAGGGGGGGCCTCAATGAGCAGTTCTTC. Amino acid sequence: CASRGGLNEQFF. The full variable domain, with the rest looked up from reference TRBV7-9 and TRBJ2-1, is DTGVSQNPRHKITKRGQNVTFRCDPISEHNRLYWYRQTLGQGPEFLTYFQNEAQLEKSRLLSDRFSAERPKGSFSTLEIQRTEQGDSAMYLCASRGGLNEQFFGPGTRLTVL.

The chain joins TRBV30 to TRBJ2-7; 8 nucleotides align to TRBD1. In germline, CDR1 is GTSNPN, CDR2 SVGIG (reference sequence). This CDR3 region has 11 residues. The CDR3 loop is CGMDRAGEQYF. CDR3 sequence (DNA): TGTGGAATGGACAGGGCGGGCGAGCAGTACTTC. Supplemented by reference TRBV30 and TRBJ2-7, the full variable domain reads SQTIHQWPATLVQPVGSPLSLECTVEGTSNPNLYWYRQAAGRGLQLLFYSVGIGQISSEVPQNLSASRPQDRQFILSSKKLLLSDSGFYLCGMDRAGEQYFGPGTRLTVT.

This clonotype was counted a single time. The CDR3 is CASSYGFGRDYNEQFF. CDR3 nucleotide sequence: TGCGCCAGCAGCTATGGATTTGGGCGGGATTACAATGAGCAGTTCTTC. This chain links TRBV5-1 with TRBJ2-1, with D possibly being TRBD2 (6 bases). With 3 bases removed from V and 4 bases from J, the gap between germline ends came to 17 bases. Looked up from germline, CDR1 is SGHRS and CDR2 is YFSETQ. CDR3 size: 16 residues.